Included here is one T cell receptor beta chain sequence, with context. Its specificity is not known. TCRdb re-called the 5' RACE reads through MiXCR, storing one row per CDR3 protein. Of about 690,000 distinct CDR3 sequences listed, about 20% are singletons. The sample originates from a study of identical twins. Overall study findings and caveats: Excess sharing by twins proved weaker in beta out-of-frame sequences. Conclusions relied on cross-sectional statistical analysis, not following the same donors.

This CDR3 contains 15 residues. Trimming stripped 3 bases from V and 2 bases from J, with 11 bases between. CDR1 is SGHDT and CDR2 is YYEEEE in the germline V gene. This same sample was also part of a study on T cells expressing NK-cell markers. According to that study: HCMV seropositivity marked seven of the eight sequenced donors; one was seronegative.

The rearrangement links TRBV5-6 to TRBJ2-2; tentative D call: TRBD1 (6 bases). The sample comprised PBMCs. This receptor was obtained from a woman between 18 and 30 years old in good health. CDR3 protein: CASSSHRANTGELFF. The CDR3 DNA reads TGTGCCAGCAGCTCGCACAGGGCTAACACCGGGGAGCTGTTTTTT.